The sequence of this TCR beta chain was determined in a study of T cell responses to AZD1222 COVID-19 vaccine. After removal of 4 bases from V and 3 bases from J, the junction contained 8 bases not matched to a gene. Germline values: CDR1 SGHTA, CDR2 FQGNSA. The CDR3 covers 16 residues. TCRdb keeps only in-frame clones here, not all; method: immunoSEQ multiplex PCR. Among about 46,000 clones listed, 70% to 90% were seen once. The chain recombines TRBV7-2 with TRBJ1-2; 10 bases fit TRBD1. This sequence originates from an adult who received the AZD1222 COVID-19 vaccine. This specimen was peripheral blood, taken 28 days after the second AZD1222 dose. Written as DNA, the CDR3 is TGTGCCAGCAGCTCCGCCATGACAGGGGGCGACTATGGCTACACCTTC. As protein: CASSSAMTGGDYGYTF.